A selection of T cell receptor beta chains follows, all from one sample in a study of vaccination effects on CD4 cells after COVID-19. Clones were read by immunoSEQ multiplex PCR, and TCRdb kept only the in-frame ones, dropping some. Of approximately 38,000 clones in the sample, just under 75% were seen once. No antigen is known for these receptors. Sequences were derived from CD4+ T cells from PBMCs cultured with a peptide pool, sampled before COVID-19 vaccination. These receptors all stem from a human donor who had a prior SARS-CoV-2 infection. Both conserved end residues are part of each CDR3. The order of the fields is J gene, V gene, clone size, D gene, CDR3 protein, CDR3 DNA. A D gene is named only where the DNA matches it firmly. Size is stated for part of the rows, as once, few or many counts, or as a class when the clone is expanded.

TRBJ2-3,TRBV5-4,few,.,CASSLAAHTDTQYF,TGTGCCAGCAGCTTGGCCGCTCACACAGATACGCAGTATTTT
TRBJ1-5,TRBV10-1,.,TRBD1,CASSESRTGSPSSNQPQHF,TGCGCCAGCAGTGAGTCTAGGACAGGGTCACCCAGTAGCAATCAGCCCCAGCATTTT
TRBJ2-3,TRBV5-1,.,.,CASTIGRTTDTQYF,TGCGCCAGCACCATCGGACGAACCACAGATACGCAGTATTTT
TRBJ1-4,TRBV5-5,.,.,CASSLVTTPATNEKLFF,TGTGCCAGCAGCTTGGTAACAACCCCTGCAACTAATGAAAAACTGTTTTTT
TRBJ2-3,TRBV4-3,.,.,CASSQGGGTDTDTQYF,TGCGCCAGCAGCCAAGGAGGTGGGACCGACACAGATACGCAGTATTTT
TRBJ2-3,TRBV19,.,.,CASSIDVWSTDTQYF,TGTGCCAGTAGTATAGACGTCTGGAGCACAGATACGCAGTATTTT
TRBJ1-2,TRBV7-9,few,.,CASSLGAGAYGYTF,TGTGCCAGCAGCTTAGGAGCAGGGGCCTATGGCTACACCTTC
TRBJ2-3,TRBV24-1,.,.,CATSQTGSPSGHTDTQYF,TGTGCCACCAGTCAAACCGGGAGCCCCTCCGGACACACAGATACGCAGTATTTT
TRBJ2-1,TRBV14,.,.,CASSFYNEQFF,TGTGCCAGCAGTTTTTACAATGAGCAGTTCTTC
TRBJ2-3,TRBV5-1,.,.,CASSRDSSTDTQYF,TGCGCCAGCAGCCGGGACTCTAGCACAGATACGCAGTATTTT
TRBJ1-3,TRBV2,.,.,CASSAAWAGNTIYF,TGTGCCAGCAGTGCAGCCTGGGCCGGAAACACCATATATTTT
TRBJ1-1,TRBV4-2,.,.,CASSQTTGRHTEAFF,TGTGCCAGCAGCCAGACCACAGGGAGGCACACTGAAGCTTTCTTT
TRBJ1-2,TRBV19,.,.,CASIIPMDMVGGYTF,TGTGCCAGTATCATTCCCATGGACATGGTAGGTGGCTACACCTTC
TRBJ2-5,TRBV4-1,.,TRBD2,CASSRTSGGARFETQYF,TGCGCCAGCAGCCGGACTAGCGGGGGGGCCCGGTTCGAGACCCAGTACTTC
TRBJ2-7,TRBV4-2,.,.,CASSQIATIHEQYF,TGTGCCAGCAGCCAAATCGCGACCATCCACGAGCAGTACTTC
TRBJ1-5,TRBV7-9,once,.,CASSPTTGSNQPQHF,TGTGCCAGCAGCCCAACGACGGGTAGCAATCAGCCCCAGCATTTT
TRBJ1-5,TRBV19,.,TRBD1,CASSRQGNQPQHF,TGTGCCAGTAGTCGACAGGGGAATCAGCCCCAGCATTTT
TRBJ2-7,TRBV5-1,.,.,CASSFRETSYEQYF,TGCGCCAGCAGCTTCCGGGAGACCTCCTACGAGCAGTACTTC
TRBJ2-5,TRBV7-9,.,.,CATAPAGNQETQYF,TGTGCCACCGCCCCAGCAGGGAACCAAGAGACCCAGTACTTC
TRBJ1-2,TRBV29-1,few,TRBD1,CSAAGQGGYTF,TGCAGCGCTGCGGGACAGGGAGGCTACACCTTC
TRBJ1-1,TRBV6-5,.,TRBD1,CASSPPGQGLTEAFF,TGTGCCAGCAGTCCTCCGGGACAGGGGTTAACTGAAGCTTTCTTT
TRBJ2-7,TRBV30,once,.,CAWSDRQTPKQYF,TGTGCCTGGAGTGATCGTCAGACACCTAAGCAGTACTTC
TRBJ2-2,TRBV27,.,TRBD1,CASSGTGFSWGELFF,TGTGCCAGCTCAGGGACAGGGTTTTCATGGGGGGAGCTGTTTTTT
TRBJ2-1,TRBV2,.,.,CASAEDNSSYNEQFF,TGTGCCAGCGCGGAGGACAATAGCTCCTACAATGAGCAGTTCTTC
TRBJ1-2,TRBV5-1,.,.,CASSFSGGVGYGYTF,TGCGCCAGCAGCTTTTCGGGGGGCGTGGGGTATGGCTACACCTTC
TRBJ2-1,TRBV7-3,.,.,CASSLLAYNEQFF,TGTGCCAGCAGCTTGCTAGCCTACAATGAGCAGTTCTTC
TRBJ1-4,TRBV9,.,TRBD1,CASSVDLTTGVRSEKLFF,TGTGCCAGCAGCGTCGACCTGACGACAGGGGTGAGGAGTGAAAAACTGTTTTTT
TRBJ2-2,TRBV18,.,.,CASSSIWGGELFF,TGTGCCAGCTCATCTATATGGGGCGGGGAGCTGTTTTTT
TRBJ2-7,TRBV5-1,.,TRBD2,CASSSGPQPGTSGDPYEQYF,TGCGCCAGCAGCTCCGGGCCTCAACCCGGGACTAGCGGGGATCCCTACGAGCAGTACTTC
TRBJ2-3,TRBV18,.,TRBD2,CASSPLAGATDTQYF,TGTGCCAGCTCACCACTAGCGGGGGCTACAGATACGCAGTATTTT
TRBJ1-5,TRBV4-1,.,TRBD1,CASSQIDRGDFNQPQHF,TGCGCCAGCAGCCAGATAGACAGGGGGGATTTCAATCAGCCCCAGCATTTT
TRBJ2-1,TRBV25-1,.,TRBD1,CASSERGTAPKGYNEQFF,TGTGCCAGCAGTGAACGAGGGACAGCGCCCAAAGGGTACAATGAGCAGTTCTTC
TRBJ1-1,TRBV19,.,.,CASSIRAGTEAFF,TGTGCCAGTAGTATACGGGCGGGTACTGAAGCTTTCTTT
TRBJ1-1,TRBV7-8,.,.,CASSLFGGNTEAFF,TGTGCCAGCAGCTTATTCGGGGGGAACACTGAAGCTTTCTTT
TRBJ2-5,TRBV12-3/TRBV12-4,.,.,CASSQTWKETQYF,TGTGCCAGCAGTCAAACTTGGAAAGAGACCCAGTACTTC
TRBJ2-7,TRBV5-1,.,.,CASSSSTGSSYEQYF,TGCGCCAGCAGCTCCTCGACAGGAAGCTCCTACGAGCAGTACTTC
TRBJ1-1,TRBV6-1,.,.,CASSYRAMNTEAFF,TGTGCCAGCAGTTATAGGGCTATGAACACTGAAGCTTTCTTT
TRBJ2-5,TRBV4-1,.,.,CASGTGNQETQYF,TGCGCCAGCGGAACAGGGAACCAAGAGACCCAGTACTTC
TRBJ2-2,TRBV9,.,TRBD1,CASGLTGTGELFF,TGTGCCAGCGGGCTGACAGGGACCGGGGAGCTGTTTTTT
TRBJ2-5,TRBV4-2,.,.,CASSQESLQTQETQYF,TGTGCCAGCAGCCAAGAAAGCCTCCAGACCCAAGAGACCCAGTACTTC
TRBJ1-4,TRBV5-1,few,TRBD1,CASRGQGFQEKLFF,TGCGCCAGCAGGGGACAGGGGTTCCAGGAAAAACTGTTTTTT
TRBJ2-3,TRBV27,.,.,CASSLLGAISDTQYF,TGTGCCAGCAGTTTATTGGGGGCGATCTCAGATACGCAGTATTTT
TRBJ1-2,TRBV9,.,TRBD1,CASSVTGRVDYGYTF,TGTGCCAGCAGCGTGACAGGGCGAGTGGACTATGGCTACACCTTC